The 24 T cell receptor beta chains reported below all come from one sample, sequenced in a study of early T cells in non-severe SARS-CoV-2 infection. TCRdb reanalysed the 5' RACE reads using MiXCR and keeps one entry per CDR3 protein. The table records about 100,000 distinct CDR3 sequences, around 14% of them present only once. The specimen was whole blood. The origin of the receptors is an adult who was a healthcare worker with PCR-confirmed SARS-CoV-2 infection or an uninfected control (not recorded which).

The J gene is TRBJ2-1, the V gene TRBV7-2; D may match TRBD1 or TRBD2 (5 bases each). The V end was cut by 5 bases, the J end by 4 bases, with 12 bases between. The CDR3 is 14 amino acids. Germline V gives CDR1 SGHTA, CDR2 FQGNSA. Here the CDR3 reads CASSQRGRYNEQFF. DNA of the CDR3: TGTGCCAGCAGCCAAAGGGGACGTTACAATGAGCAGTTCTTC.

This chain joins TRBV7-2 and TRBJ2-1; D possibly corresponds to TRBD2 (6 bases). Germline CDR1 is SGHTA and CDR2 is FQGNSA. CDR3 size: 16 residues. V was clipped by 5 bases and J by 1 base, with 15 bases between them. In DNA form, the CDR3 reads TGTGCCAGCAGCCCTGCGGCGGGGTCTTCCTACAATGAGCAGTTCTTC. Its translation: CASSPAAGSSYNEQFF.

This clonotype occurred many times. The chain recombines TRBV18 with TRBJ1-6; the D is unclear. Trimming took 2 bases from V and 0 from J, leaving 5 bases between them. The CDR3 spans 15 residues. Germline CDR1 reads KGHSH; CDR2 reads LQKENI. CDR3 DNA sequence: TGTGCCAGCTCACCAATGAGCTCCTATAATTCACCCCTCCACTTT. This codes for CASSPMSSYNSPLHF.

This clonotype has at least ten counts. This chain links TRBV7-9 with TRBJ2-2; weak D call: TRBD2 (6 bases). Trimming shortened V by 6 bases and J by 4 bases, and 12 bases separated the two germline ends. This CDR3 contains 14 residues. Germline-derived CDR1 and CDR2 are SEHNR and FQNEAQ (reference sequence). CDR3 nucleotides: TGTGCCAGCAGTTTGGACTATCTCACCGGGGAGCTGTTTTTT. It yields the protein CASSLDYLTGELFF.

The chain combines TRBV29-1 with TRBJ2-2; D might be TRBD1 (6 bases). Per germline, CDR1 SQVTM and CDR2 ANQGSEA. The CDR3 sequence is 15 residues long. V was shortened by 6 bases and J by 2 bases, with 16 bases between the two germline ends. The CDR3 DNA sequence: TGCAGCGTCGTCCCAGGGGCCATTAACACCGGGGAGCTGTTTTTT. This encodes CSVVPGAINTGELFF.

The V and J genes are TRBV28 and TRBJ2-7; tentative D call: TRBD2 (6 bases). This CDR3 contains 19 residues. The V and J ends lost 5 bases and 5 bases respectively, with 31 bases between them. Germline V gene sequence: CDR1 MDHEN, CDR2 SYDVKM. The CDR3 reads CASSPRSYNHIRGTDEQYF. CDR3 bases: TGTGCCAGCAGTCCGAGGTCGTATAACCACATACGGGGGACCGACGAGCAGTACTTC.

This clonotype was seen repeatedly, ten times or more. V gene TRBV7-2 combines with J gene TRBJ2-3, with TRBD2 identical over 11 bases. V gave up 4 bases and J gave up 7 bases; unmatched junction bases: 10. The CDR3 runs 16 residues. Germline CDR1 SGHTA, CDR2 FQGNSA. CDR3 bases: TGTGCCAGCAGCTATATGTGGCCTAGCGGGGGGAATACGCAGTATTTT. Translation: CASSYMWPSGGNTQYF.

This clonotype is medium-sized by share. The gene calls are TRBV2 and TRBJ2-7, with D maybe TRBD2 (7 bases). The CDR3 is made up of 16 amino acids. From germline, CDR1 is SNHLY and CDR2 FYNNEI. With 9 bases removed from V and 3 bases from J, the gap between germline ends came to 24 bases. CDR3 coding DNA: TGTGCCAGTAGAGACGGGGGGCCACTTACCTTCTACGAGCAGTACTTC. Translation: CASRDGGPLTFYEQYF.

In its sample, this clonotype was seen many times. The rearrangement links TRBV2 to TRBJ1-5; no firm D call. Germline V lookup: CDR1 SNHLY, CDR2 FYNNEI. The CDR3 runs to 16 residues. V was cut by 4 bases and J by 1 base, with 14 bases left in between. The DNA for the CDR3 is TGTGCCAGCAGTGCCAACAGCGGGTCGAGCAATCAGCCCCAGCATTTT. It translates to CASSANSGSSNQPQHF.

Many counts were recorded for this clonotype. This chain links TRBV10-1 with TRBJ2-1; 7 positions match TRBD2. V lost 6 bases to trimming and J lost 4 bases; unmatched junction nucleotides: 6. Germline-derived CDR1 and CDR2 are WNHNN and SYGVQD (reference sequence). This CDR3 is 14 amino acids long. This CDR3 reads CASSGGKRYNEQFF. For the CDR3, the DNA is TGCGCCAGCAGCGGGGGGAAGAGATACAATGAGCAGTTCTTC.

CDR3 sequence (DNA): TGCAGCGTTCCACCCGGGACAGGCTATGGCTACACCTTC. Translated, it gives CSVPPGTGYGYTF. V is TRBV29-1 and J is TRBJ1-2, with TRBD1 identical over 8 bases. The CDR3 length is 13 residues. Germline V CDR1 and CDR2: SQVTM, ANQGSEA. V was clipped by 5 bases and J by 4 bases; unmatched bases: 6.

This clonotype came up a few times. The chain links TRBV12-3 or TRBV12-4 to TRBJ2-3, with no clear D. There are 13 residues in the CDR3. V was shortened by 7 bases and J by 3 bases, with 11 bases between the two germline ends. In nucleotides, the CDR3 is TGTGCCAGCACCCCGCCCGGGACAGATACGCAGTATTTT. This gives the protein CASTPPGTDTQYF.

This clonotype was counted at least ten times. V is TRBV27 and J is TRBJ2-3; D uncertain. Germline-derived CDR1 and CDR2 are MNHEY and SMNVEV (reference sequence). The CDR3 contains 12 residues. V dropped 6 bases and J dropped 10 bases, with 14 bases sitting between them. This chain's CDR3 is CASSPGLVAQYF. The CDR3, as DNA: TGTGCCAGCAGCCCCGGCTTAGTGGCGCAGTATTTT.

The chain is built from TRBV5-1 and TRBJ2-5; 15 bases align to TRBD2. V was pared by 0 bases and J by 6 bases, with 6 bases of the junction left unmatched. The germline gives CDR1 SGHRS, CDR2 YFSETQ. CDR3 length: 17 amino acids. CDR3 in amino acids: CASSLDGLAGGRKTQYF. The CDR3 DNA is TGCGCCAGCAGCTTGGACGGACTAGCGGGGGGGCGGAAGACCCAGTACTTC.

The V call is TRBV29-1, the J call TRBJ1-1; TRBD1 might be the D (5 bases). Germline CDR1 is SQVTM and CDR2 is ANQGSEA. The CDR3 has 13 residues. Trimming pared 6 bases from V and 7 bases from J, leaving 18 bases between. DNA for the CDR3: TGCAGCGTGAGCCCAGCAGCCGGGGGTGAAGCTTTCTTT. Translating gives CSVSPAAGGEAFF.

The V call is TRBV10-3, the J call TRBJ1-2; TRBD1 matches at 8 bases. The germline gives CDR1 ENHRY, CDR2 SYGVKD. The CDR3 runs to 14 residues. J gave up 6 bases and V 6 bases, and 9 bases lay outside the gene matches. In DNA, the CDR3 is TGTGCCATCAGCCTTGGACAGGGAGGGCATGGCTACACCTTC. The encoded protein is CAISLGQGGHGYTF.

This clonotype was observed at least ten times. This chain joins TRBV28 and TRBJ2-2; tentative D call: TRBD2 (5 bases). Germline V lookup: CDR1 MDHEN, CDR2 SYDVKM. V was pared by 2 bases and J by 0 bases, with 13 bases between. CDR3 length: 17 residues. CDR3 in DNA: TGTGCCAGCAGTTTAGATGGTGCGGGCACGAACACCGGGGAGCTGTTTTTT. Translating it yields CASSLDGAGTNTGELFF. Drawing the rest from reference TRBV28 and TRBJ2-2, the complete variable domain is DVKVTQSSRYLVKRTGEKVFLECVQDMDHENMFWYRQDPGLGLRLIYFSYDVKMKEKGDIPEGYSVSREKKERFSLILESASTNQTSMYLCASSLDGAGTNTGELFFGEGSRLTVL.

This clonotype was seen a handful of times. The V gene is TRBV7-2, the J gene TRBJ2-2; unclear D gene. Germline values: CDR1 SGHTA, CDR2 FQGNSA. Trimming took 3 bases from V and 4 from J, leaving 12 bases between them. The CDR3 is 15 amino acids. The CDR3 nucleotides are TGTGCCAGCAGCTTTTGGACGGTCGGCACCGGGGAGCTGTTTTTT. It is translated as CASSFWTVGTGELFF.

DNA for the CDR3: TGTGCCAGCAGCTTCGAATCGGGGATAGCCAAAAACATTCAGTACTTC. It specifies CASSFESGIAKNIQYF. This chain connects TRBV7-2 to TRBJ2-4; maybe TRBD2 (5 bases). Germline-derived CDR1 and CDR2 are SGHTA and FQGNSA. Trimming left V 3 bases short and J 0 bases short, with 12 bases between. The length of the CDR3 is 16 residues.

This clonotype was seen at least ten times. V usage is TRBV10-2 and J usage is TRBJ1-1, with 7 bases identical to TRBD1. Germline V CDR1 and CDR2: WSHSY, SAAADI. Germline trimming cut 2 bases from V and 0 bases from J; bases unmatched to any gene: 6. This CDR3 is 16 amino acids long. CDR3 sequence reads: CASSEEVTGMNTEAFF. In DNA form, the CDR3 reads TGCGCCAGCAGTGAGGAGGTGACAGGGATGAACACTGAAGCTTTCTTT.

This clonotype appeared many times. V usage is TRBV5-1 and J usage is TRBJ2-7, with TRBD2 matching 10 bases. Trimming removed 5 bases from V and 0 bases from J; junction bases left unmatched: 5. This CDR3 comprises 15 residues. CDR1 and CDR2 (germline): SGHRS, YFSETQ. In nucleotides, the CDR3 is TGCGCCAGCAGTACTAGCGGGGACCTCTCCTACGAGCAGTACTTC. This encodes CASSTSGDLSYEQYF.

This chain connects TRBV7-2 to TRBJ2-2; weak D call: TRBD2 (6 bases). Between the trimmed V and J ends, which lost 5 bases and 2 bases, there was a span of 15 bases. Germline loops: CDR1 SGHTA, CDR2 FQGNSA. The CDR3 runs 16 residues. The CDR3, as DNA: TGTGCCAGCAGCCCCGGTAGGAGGGGCAACACCGGGGAGCTGTTTTTT. Protein sequence: CASSPGRRGNTGELFF. Complete variable domain (other parts from reference TRBV7-2 and TRBJ2-2): GAGVSQSPSNKVTEKGKDVELRCDPISGHTALYWYRQSLGQGLEFLIYFQGNSAPDKSGLPSDRFSAERTGGSVSTLTIQRTQQEDSAVYLCASSPGRRGNTGELFFGEGSRLTVL.

This clonotype was seen a handful of times. The chain recombines TRBV3-1 with TRBJ1-1; tentative D call: TRBD1 (5 bases). V gave up 4 bases and J gave up 0 bases, with 12 bases separating them. This CDR3 has 15 residues. The germline gives CDR1 LGHDT, CDR2 YNNKEL (reference sequence). For the CDR3, the DNA is TGTGCCAGCAGCCTCGTAGCGGGGGTGAACACTGAAGCTTTCTTT. It is translated as CASSLVAGVNTEAFF.

The gene calls are TRBV5-1 and TRBJ1-1; no firm D call. CDR1 is SGHRS and CDR2 is YFSETQ in the germline V gene. Trimming stripped 0 bases from V and 4 bases from J, with 13 bases between. The CDR3 loop spans 15 amino acids. CDR3 amino acids: CASSLGVAGFTEAFF. In DNA form, the CDR3 reads TGCGCCAGCAGCTTGGGTGTGGCGGGTTTCACTGAAGCTTTCTTT.